This TCR beta chain is from a study of control samples from healthy donors and cancer patients. Sequencing used immunoSEQ multiplex PCR; TCRdb keeps in-frame clones, though not all of them. The sample consists of about 97,000 clones, roughly 94% of them appearing once. This CDR3 has 11 residues. The germline V and J ends were trimmed by 1 base and 7 bases, with 2 bases remaining between them. Looked up from germline, CDR1 is GTSNPN and CDR2 is SVGIG (reference sequence). The TCR originated in a young woman in good health. V is TRBV30 and J is TRBJ1-6; no clear D. The sequenced material came from blood. CDR3 sequence: CAWSGNSPLHF. In DNA form, the CDR3 reads TGTGCCTGGAGTGGGAATTCACCCCTCCACTTT.